This record covers a single TCR beta chain. Antigen: not known. The data were obtained in a study of shared clonotypes between healthy human individuals. Findings of the study overall: Naive subsets generally had larger estimated richness than memory subsets. It was observed that 4% to 6% of naive CD4 clonotypes were shared across several donors.

Measured with immunoSEQ multiplex PCR; TCRdb has only the in-frame clones, and not every one. The repertoire holds roughly 720,000 clones, with 90% as singletons. The CDR3 contains 19 residues. After removal of 6 bases from V and 3 bases from J, the junction contained 17 bases not matched to a gene. Germline CDR1 SNHLY, CDR2 FYNNEI. Sample: memory CD8+ T cells from PBMCs. Stated subset: CD45RO+ cells pooled with CCR7-negative TemRA cells. The receptor was isolated from a man aged 18 to 35 in good health. Some clones in this sample may be carry-over from other donors' samples. This chain links TRBV2 with TRBJ2-3; 11 bases match TRBD2. The CDR3: CASSATTGTSGGLTDTQYF. The CDR3 DNA reads as TGTGCCAGCAGCGCGACAACCGGGACTAGCGGCGGTCTGACAGATACGCAGTATTTT.